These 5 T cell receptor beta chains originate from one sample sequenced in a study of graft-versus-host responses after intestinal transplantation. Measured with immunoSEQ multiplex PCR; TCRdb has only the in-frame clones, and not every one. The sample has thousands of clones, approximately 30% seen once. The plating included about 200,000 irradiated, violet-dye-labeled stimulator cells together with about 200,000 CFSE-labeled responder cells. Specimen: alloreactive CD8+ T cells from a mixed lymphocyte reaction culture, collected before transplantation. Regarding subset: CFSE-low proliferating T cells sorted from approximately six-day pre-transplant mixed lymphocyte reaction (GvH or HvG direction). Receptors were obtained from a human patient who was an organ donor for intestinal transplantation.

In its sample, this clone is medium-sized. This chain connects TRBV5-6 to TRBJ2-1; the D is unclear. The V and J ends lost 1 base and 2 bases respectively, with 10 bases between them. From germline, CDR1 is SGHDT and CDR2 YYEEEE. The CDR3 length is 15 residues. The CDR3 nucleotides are TGTGCCAGCAGCTTGAGGCGGAGCCCCTACAATGAGCAGTTCTTC. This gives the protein CASSLRRSPYNEQFF. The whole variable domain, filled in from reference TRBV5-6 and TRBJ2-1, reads DAGVTQSPTHLIKTRGQQVTLRCSPKSGHDTVSWYQQALGQGPQFIFQYYEEEERQRGNFPDRFSGHQFPNYSSELNVNALLLGDSALYLCASSLRRSPYNEQFFGPGTRLTVL.

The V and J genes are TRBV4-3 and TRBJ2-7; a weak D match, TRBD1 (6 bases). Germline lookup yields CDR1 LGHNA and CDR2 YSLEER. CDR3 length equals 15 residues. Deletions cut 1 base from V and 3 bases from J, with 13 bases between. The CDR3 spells CASSQVPDSFYEQYF. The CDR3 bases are TGCGCCAGCAGCCAAGTCCCGGACAGTTTCTACGAGCAGTACTTC.

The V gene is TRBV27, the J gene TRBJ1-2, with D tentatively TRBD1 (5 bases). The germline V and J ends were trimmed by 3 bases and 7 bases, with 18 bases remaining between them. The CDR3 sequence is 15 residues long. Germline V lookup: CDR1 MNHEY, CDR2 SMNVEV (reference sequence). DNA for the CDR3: TGTGCCAGCAGTTTCAGTCAGGGAGGGTTTGGTGGCTACACCTTC. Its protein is CASSFSQGGFGGYTF.

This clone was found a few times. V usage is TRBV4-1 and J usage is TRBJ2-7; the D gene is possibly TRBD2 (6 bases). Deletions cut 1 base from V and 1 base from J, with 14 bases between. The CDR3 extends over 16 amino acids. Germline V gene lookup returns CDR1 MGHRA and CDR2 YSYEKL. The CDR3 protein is CASSQGAAGSSYEQYF. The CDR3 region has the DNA TGCGCCAGCAGCCAAGGGGCGGCGGGGTCGTCCTACGAGCAGTACTTC.

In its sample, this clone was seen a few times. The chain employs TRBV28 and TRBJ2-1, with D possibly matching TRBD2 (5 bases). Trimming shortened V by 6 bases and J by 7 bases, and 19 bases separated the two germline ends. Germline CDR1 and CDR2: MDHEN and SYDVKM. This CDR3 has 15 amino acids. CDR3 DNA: TGTGCCAGCAGGCCGACCGGGAAGGGTGGAAATGAGCAGTTCTTC. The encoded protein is CASRPTGKGGNEQFF.